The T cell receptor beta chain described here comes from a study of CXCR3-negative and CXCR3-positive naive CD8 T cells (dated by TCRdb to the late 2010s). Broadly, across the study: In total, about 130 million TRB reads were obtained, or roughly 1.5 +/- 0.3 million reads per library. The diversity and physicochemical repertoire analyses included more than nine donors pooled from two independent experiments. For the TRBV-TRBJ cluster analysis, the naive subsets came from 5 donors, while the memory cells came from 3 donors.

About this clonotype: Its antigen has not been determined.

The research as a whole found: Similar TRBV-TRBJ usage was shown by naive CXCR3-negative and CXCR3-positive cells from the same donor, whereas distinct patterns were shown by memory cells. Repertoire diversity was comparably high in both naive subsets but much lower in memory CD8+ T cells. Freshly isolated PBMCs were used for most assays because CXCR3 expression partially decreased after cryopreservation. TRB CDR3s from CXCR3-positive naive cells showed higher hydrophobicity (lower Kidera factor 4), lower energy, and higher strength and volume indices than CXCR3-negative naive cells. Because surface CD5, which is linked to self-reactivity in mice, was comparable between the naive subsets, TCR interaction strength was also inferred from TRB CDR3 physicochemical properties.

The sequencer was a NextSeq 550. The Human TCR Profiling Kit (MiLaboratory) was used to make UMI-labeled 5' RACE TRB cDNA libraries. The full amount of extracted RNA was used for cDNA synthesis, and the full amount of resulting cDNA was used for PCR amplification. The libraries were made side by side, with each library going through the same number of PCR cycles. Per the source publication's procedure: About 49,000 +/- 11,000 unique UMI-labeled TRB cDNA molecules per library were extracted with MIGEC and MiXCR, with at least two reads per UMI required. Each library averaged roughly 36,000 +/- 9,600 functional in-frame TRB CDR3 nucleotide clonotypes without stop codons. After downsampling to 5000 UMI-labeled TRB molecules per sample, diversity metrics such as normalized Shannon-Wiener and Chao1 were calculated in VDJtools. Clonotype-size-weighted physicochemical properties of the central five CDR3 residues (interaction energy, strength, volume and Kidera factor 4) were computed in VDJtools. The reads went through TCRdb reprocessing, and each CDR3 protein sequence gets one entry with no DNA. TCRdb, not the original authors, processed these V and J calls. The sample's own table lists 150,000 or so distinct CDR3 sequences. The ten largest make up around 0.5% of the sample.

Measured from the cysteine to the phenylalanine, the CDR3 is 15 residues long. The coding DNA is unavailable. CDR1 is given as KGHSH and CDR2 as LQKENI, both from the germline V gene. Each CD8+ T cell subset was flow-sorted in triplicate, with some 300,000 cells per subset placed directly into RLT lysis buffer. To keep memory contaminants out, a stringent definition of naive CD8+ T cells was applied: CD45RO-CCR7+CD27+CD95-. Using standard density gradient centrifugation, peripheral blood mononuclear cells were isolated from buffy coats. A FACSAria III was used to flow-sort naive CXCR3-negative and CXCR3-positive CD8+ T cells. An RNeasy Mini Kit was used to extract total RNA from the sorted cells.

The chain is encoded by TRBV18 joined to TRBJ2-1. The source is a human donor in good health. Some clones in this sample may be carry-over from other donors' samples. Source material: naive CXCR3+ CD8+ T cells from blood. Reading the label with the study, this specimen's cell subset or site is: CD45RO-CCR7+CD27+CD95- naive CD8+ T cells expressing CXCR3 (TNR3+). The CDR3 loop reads CASSTATSSCNEQFF.